The rows below give T cell receptor beta chains drawn from one sample of a study of blood T cells in healthy people across ages. MiXCR was run by TCRdb on the 5' RACE reads, yielding one entry per CDR3 protein. The table includes around 1,700,000 distinct CDR3 sequences, 28% detected once. Sequenced material: blood. The receptors come from a woman aged 25 to 45 in good health. The CDR3 runs from the conserved cysteine through the conserved F or W.

length	V	J	CDR3
15	TRBV5-1	TRBJ2-3	CASTYSGGASDTQYF
14	TRBV7-9	TRBJ2-3	CASSLVTNTDTQYF
16	TRBV5-1	TRBJ1-1	CASSMTGGEVNTEAFF
13	TRBV10-3	TRBJ1-5	CAISESGDQPQHF
14	TRBV11-2	TRBJ2-1	CASSLTDGSYEQFF
15	TRBV5-5	TRBJ2-7	CASSYSGGYTYEQYF
15	TRBV6-1	.	CASSEAPGLGDEQYF
14	TRBV12-3/TRBV12-4	TRBJ2-2	CASRKVANTGELFF
16	TRBV11-2	TRBJ2-1	CASSSGPSGLYNEQFF
13	TRBV12-5	TRBJ2-7	CASGRDRDYEQYF
19	TRBV6-5	TRBJ2-1	CASSYSGLAGGPSYNEQFF
12	TRBV6-5	TRBJ1-1	CASFRLNTEAFF
12	TRBV12-5	TRBJ2-1	CASHGESLGQFF
18	TRBV6-2/TRBV6-3	TRBJ2-1	CASSFLLSSGQSYNEQFF
14	TRBV20-1	TRBJ2-7	CSARVPGQGYEQYF
14	TRBV20-1	TRBJ2-7	CSAPLAGVKGEQYF
14	TRBV24-1	TRBJ2-3	CATSDSRQTDTQYF
14	TRBV12-3/TRBV12-4	TRBJ1-2	CASSLGRGIHFYTF
12	TRBV18	TRBJ1-1	CASSQKKTEAFF
14	TRBV5-1	TRBJ2-4	CASSFGTTVGEQYF
14	TRBV5-5	TRBJ2-7	CASSSGLNSYEQYF
15	TRBV4-1	TRBJ2-2	CASSVRAATFSELFF
19	TRBV4-2	TRBJ2-3	CASSQVPFGGGDSTDTQYF
12	TRBV28	TRBJ1-2	CARQGGNYGYTF
14	TRBV6-5	TRBJ2-4	CASRGGVAKNIQYF
14	TRBV20-1	TRBJ2-1	CSARIAGVYNEQFF
15	TRBV9	TRBJ2-3	CASSVEGGSTDTQYF
11	TRBV29-1	TRBJ1-1	CSVDMGIEAFF
13	TRBV5-1	TRBJ1-1	CASSLIPLTEAFF
16	TRBV7-9	TRBJ2-4	CASSSTGGEAKNIQYF
14	TRBV20-1	TRBJ2-1	CSATLGTPYNEQFF
13	TRBV6-1	TRBJ2-1	CASSEGAGYEQFF
16	TRBV6-6	TRBJ1-4	CASSYSSGQVDEKLFF
13	TRBV7-2	TRBJ1-2	CASSRDREGGYTF
17	TRBV20-1	TRBJ2-1	CSARDRTGTSGRCEQFF
12	TRBV29-1	TRBJ2-5	CSVSSRRETQYF
9	TRBV7-9	TRBJ1-2	CASSPSYTF
12	TRBV20-1	TRBJ2-7	CSARTRSYEQYF
15	TRBV9	TRBJ1-1	CASSSIPGTGTEAFF
17	TRBV7-8	TRBJ2-1	CASSSARDRLSYNEQFF
16	TRBV5-5	TRBJ2-5	CASSSTGTANQETQYF
17	TRBV14	TRBJ2-2	CASSQDLAGAGTGELFF